Listed here are 27 T cell receptor beta chains from one sample, sequenced in a study of cytomegalovirus exposure and HLA in healthy donors. The method was immunoSEQ multiplex PCR; TCRdb's version includes in-frame clones alone and lacks a portion of them. The repertoire holds under 350,000 clones, with around 85% as singletons. The sequenced sample was PBMCs. These receptors originate from a woman between 18 and 30 years old in good health and CMV-seronegative.

The chain carries TRBV2 and TRBJ2-1; TRBD2 matches 8 bases. This CDR3 comprises 17 residues. Germline trimming cut 7 bases from V and 5 bases from J; bases unmatched to any gene: 16. Germline assignment: CDR1 SNHLY and CDR2 FYNNEI. This CDR3 is CASTGLIGGGTHNEQFF. The CDR3, as DNA: TGTGCCAGCACAGGTCTTATTGGCGGGGGGACACACAATGAGCAGTTCTTC.

This chain connects TRBV6-5 to TRBJ2-7; possible D gene TRBD1, 6 bases. Germline V gives CDR1 MNHEY, CDR2 SVGAGI. Deletions cut 5 bases from V and 5 bases from J, with 16 bases between. This CDR3 is 14 amino acids long. The CDR3 sequence: CASSETQGTNEQYF. CDR3 in DNA: TGTGCCAGCAGTGAAACACAGGGAACCAACGAGCAGTACTTC.

The chain combines TRBV9 with TRBJ2-6; tentative D call: TRBD2 (5 bases). CDR1 and CDR2 from the germline V gene are SGDLS and YYNGEE. The V end lost 4 bases, the J end lost 4 bases, and 15 bases lay between the germline ends. This CDR3 contains 16 residues. DNA of the CDR3: TGTGCCAGCAGCCTGAGATATGGGGAGGGGGCCAACGTCCTGACTTTC. This encodes CASSLRYGEGANVLTF.

The genes are TRBV6-5 and TRBJ2-5; 8 bases line up with TRBD1. The J segment lost 5 bases and the V segment lost 4 bases, leaving 9 bases of the junction unmatched. The germline CDR1 and CDR2 sequences are MNHEY and SVGAGI. The CDR3 extends over 15 amino acids. DNA of the CDR3: TGTGCCAGCAGTTTTACCCAGGGGGCTATCGAGACCCAGTACTTC. It yields the protein CASSFTQGAIETQYF.

The chain is built from TRBV9 and TRBJ2-3; a weak D match, TRBD1 (6 bases). The CDR3 covers 15 residues. Germline CDR1 SGDLS, CDR2 YYNGEE. Trimming took 3 bases from V and 3 from J, leaving 14 bases between them. DNA for the CDR3: TGTGCCAGCAGCGCTCGGCAAGGGGGTACAGATACGCAGTATTTT. Translating it yields CASSARQGGTDTQYF. The complete variable domain, with remaining parts taken from reference TRBV9 and TRBJ2-3, reads DSGVTQTPKHLITATGQRVTLRCSPRSGDLSVYWYQQSLDQGLQFLIQYYNGEERAKGNILERFSAQQFPDLHSELNLSSLELGDSALYFCASSARQGGTDTQYFGPGTRLTVL.

This chain connects TRBV14 to TRBJ2-3; 9 bases fit TRBD2. V lost 5 bases and J lost 2; bases outside the gene matches: 8. The CDR3 has 16 residues. In germline, CDR1 is SGHDN, CDR2 FVKESK. CDR3 coding DNA: TGTGCCAGCAGCAAACGCGGGGGGGGCCACACAGATACGCAGTATTTT. This codes for CASSKRGGGHTDTQYF.

J is TRBJ2-7 and V is TRBV5-1, with a weak D call TRBD2 (5 bases). Germline V lookup: CDR1 SGHRS, CDR2 YFSETQ. The CDR3 is 14 amino acids. The V end was cut by 2 bases, the J end by 3 bases, with 12 bases between. Here the CDR3 DNA reads TGCGCCAGCAGCTTATGGGCGGGCGTCTACGAGCAGTACTTC. Its translation is CASSLWAGVYEQYF.

Here the CDR3 DNA reads TGTGCCAGCAGCCCCAGTAGGGGGGGGTACGAGCAGTACTTC. Amino acid sequence: CASSPSRGGYEQYF. V is TRBV9 and J is TRBJ2-7; D is perhaps TRBD2 (7 bases). V was pared by 4 bases and J by 4 bases, with 15 bases between. Looked up from germline, CDR1 is SGDLS and CDR2 is YYNGEE. The CDR3 is made up of 14 amino acids.

J is TRBJ1-4 and V is TRBV5-1, with D possibly matching TRBD1 (5 bases). V lost 1 base, J lost 5 bases, and 15 bases lay in between. Germline-derived CDR1 and CDR2 are SGHRS and YFSETQ. This CDR3 has 16 residues. CDR3 bases: TGCGCCAGCAGCTTGACCTTAGGGGAAGGGAATGAAAAACTGTTTTTT. Protein sequence: CASSLTLGEGNEKLFF.

In this sample, this clone turned up once. CDR3 in DNA: TGTGCCAGCAGCTTGCTTGACAGGGACGGAACTGAAGCTTTCTTT. Translation gives CASSLLDRDGTEAFF. V and J are TRBV5-4 and TRBJ1-1, with TRBD1 matching over 7 bases. J gave up 5 bases and V 1 base, and 8 bases lay outside the gene matches. Germline V gene lookup returns CDR1 SGHNT and CDR2 YYREEE (reference sequence). The length of the CDR3 is 15 residues.

The chain joins TRBV6-1 to TRBJ2-3; 9 bases are shared with TRBD2. CDR1 and CDR2 from the germline V gene are MNHNS and SASEGT. This CDR3 contains 16 residues. V shed 3 bases, J shed 4 bases, and the junction held 8 bases outside the gene matches. CDR3 amino acids: CASSDNSGSGADTQYF. The CDR3 coding sequence is TGTGCCAGCAGTGACAATAGCGGGAGCGGGGCAGATACGCAGTATTTT.

V gene TRBV9 combines with J gene TRBJ2-1; weak D call: TRBD1 (6 bases). V lost 0 bases to trimming and J lost 5 bases, with 12 bases between them. Germline V gives CDR1 SGDLS, CDR2 YYNGEE. The CDR3 spans 15 residues. DNA of the CDR3: TGTGCCAGCAGCGTAGGAAGGGACAAAAACAATGAGCAGTTCTTC. Its protein is CASSVGRDKNNEQFF.

Regarding this clone: Other DNA sequences from this sample encode an identical CDR3 as well. The chain has TRBV27 and TRBJ2-7; 8 bases match TRBD1. The CDR3 contains 15 residues. J was trimmed by 3 bases and V by 5 bases; bases with no gene match: 9. Looked up from germline, CDR1 is MNHEY and CDR2 is SMNVEV (reference sequence). CDR3 nucleotides: TGTGCCAGCAGTCGCCCCGGACAGGGACTCTACGAGCAGTACTTC. It encodes CASSRPGQGLYEQYF.

The chain joins TRBV10-2 to TRBJ1-1; D is unclear. From germline, CDR1 is WSHSY and CDR2 SAAADI. Trimming cost V 3 bases and J 3 bases, with 17 bases left between them. The CDR3 runs to 16 residues. This CDR3 reads CASSEYPGSRDTEAFF. Written as DNA, the CDR3 is TGCGCCAGCAGTGAATACCCGGGTTCTCGGGACACTGAAGCTTTCTTT.

The chain recombines TRBV7-9 with TRBJ2-7; 8 nucleotides line up with TRBD2. The CDR3 runs 18 residues. The germline V gene has CDR1 SEHNR and CDR2 FQNEAQ (reference sequence). J gave up 3 bases and V 5 bases, and 18 bases lay outside the gene matches. CDR3 sequence: CASSLLRGGRSLNYEQYF. The CDR3 nucleotides are TGTGCCAGCAGCCTCCTACGGGGGGGCCGATCGCTAAACTACGAGCAGTACTTC.

The rearrangement links TRBV2 to TRBJ2-1, with D unclear. Germline V gene data show CDR1 as SNHLY and CDR2 as FYNNEI. Trimming took off 4 bases at V and 7 bases at J, with 8 bases between the two ends. The length of the CDR3 is 12 residues. This CDR3 is CASSVQVNEQFF. The DNA of the CDR3 is TGTGCCAGCAGTGTACAAGTGAATGAGCAGTTCTTC.

V usage is TRBV19 and J usage is TRBJ2-7; 8 bases align to TRBD1. The CDR3 totals 15 residues. Trimming cost V 2 bases and J 5 bases; bases outside gene matches: 8. Germline V gene lookup returns CDR1 LNHDA and CDR2 SQIVND (reference sequence). CDR3 DNA sequence: TGTGCCAGTAGTATACCGGGACAGGTTCGCGACGAGCAGTACTTC. The encoded protein is CASSIPGQVRDEQYF.

This sequence joins TRBV27 and TRBJ2-7; 8 nucleotides agree with TRBD2. The CDR3 sequence is 13 residues long. Germline trimming cut 10 bases from V and 1 base from J; bases unmatched to any gene: 6. Germline V gene sequence: CDR1 MNHEY, CDR2 SMNVEV (reference sequence). The CDR3 region is CATRGGHSYEQYF. The CDR3 DNA is TGTGCCACCCGGGGGGGCCATTCCTACGAGCAGTACTTC.

The chain links TRBV5-4 to TRBJ1-2, with D perhaps matching TRBD1 (6 bases). Deletions cut 2 bases from V and 5 bases from J, with 13 bases between. Germline CDR1 and CDR2: SGHNT and YYREEE (reference sequence). This CDR3 is 14 amino acids long. For the CDR3, the DNA is TGTGCCAGCAGCTTCGATTCAGGGGAGTATGGCTACACCTTC. Translating gives CASSFDSGEYGYTF.

The CDR3 DNA sequence: TGTGCCTGGAGTGTGGGGAGTGGAATGGGTGGGTACGAGCAGTACTTC. Encoded protein: CAWSVGSGMGGYEQYF. The V gene is TRBV30, the J gene TRBJ2-7; D is possibly TRBD2 (5 bases). The CDR3 covers 16 residues. The V end was cut by 0 bases, the J end by 4 bases, with 19 bases between. The germline CDR1 and CDR2 sequences are GTSNPN and SVGIG (reference sequence).

The rearrangement joins TRBV9 to TRBJ2-5, with 8 positions matching TRBD1. Germline V gene data show CDR1 as SGDLS and CDR2 as YYNGEE. The CDR3 extends over 15 amino acids. The V gene end was trimmed by 4 bases and the J gene end by 4 bases; junction bases not matched to a gene: 9. CDR3 loop: CASSSYPGGAETQYF. CDR3 sequence (DNA): TGTGCCAGCAGCTCCTACCCAGGGGGCGCAGAGACCCAGTACTTC.

This clone was seen just once. V usage is TRBV5-4 and J usage is TRBJ1-2; 8 bases map to TRBD1. The germline gives CDR1 SGHNT, CDR2 YYREEE (reference sequence). The V gene end was trimmed by 2 bases and the J gene end by 4 bases; junction bases not matched to a gene: 4. The CDR3 consists of 14 residues. The CDR3 nucleotides read TGTGCCAGCAGCTTACAGGGGGTCACCTATGGCTACACCTTC. It translates to CASSLQGVTYGYTF. Using reference TRBV5-4 and TRBJ1-2 for the parts outside the CDR3, the full variable domain is ETGVTQSPTHLIKTRGQQVTLRCSSQSGHNTVSWYQQALGQGPQFIFQYYREEENGRGNFPPRFSGLQFPNYSSELNVNALELDDSALYLCASSLQGVTYGYTFGSGTRLTVV.

This chain uses TRBV30 with TRBJ1-2, with no clear D. In germline, CDR1 is GTSNPN, CDR2 SVGIG (reference sequence). CDR3 size: 11 residues. Trimming stripped 4 bases from V and 7 bases from J, with 10 bases between. The CDR3 bases are TGTGCCTGGACCGACTCTAGTGGCTACACCTTC. Translating gives CAWTDSSGYTF.

The chain employs TRBV29-1 and TRBJ2-3, with 9 bases that match TRBD2. The CDR3 runs to 17 residues. The trim removed 4 bases at V and 3 bases at J, leaving 14 bases unmatched. CDR1 and CDR2 (germline): SQVTM, ANQGSEA. The CDR3 coding sequence is TGCAGCGTTGGGGGCTTTGCGGCTAGCGGGAATACAGATACGCAGTATTTT. This codes for CSVGGFAASGNTDTQYF.

V is TRBV19 and J is TRBJ1-5, with D maybe TRBD1 (6 bases). V was cut by 3 bases and J by 6 bases, with 15 bases left in between. Germline CDR1 LNHDA, CDR2 SQIVND (reference sequence). CDR3 length: 15 amino acids. CDR3 DNA sequence: TGTGCCAGTAGTATTACAGGGTATGGTACTCAGCCCCAGCATTTT. This gives the protein CASSITGYGTQPQHF.

The chain couples TRBV5-1 to TRBJ1-4; 8 nucleotides align to TRBD1. Germline assignment: CDR1 SGHRS and CDR2 YFSETQ. J lost 4 bases, V lost 4 bases, and 6 bases had no gene match. The CDR3 contains 15 residues. This chain's CDR3 is CASSLQGVGNEKLFF. The CDR3 region has the DNA TGCGCCAGCAGCCTACAGGGGGTCGGTAATGAAAAACTGTTTTTT.

The chain employs TRBV27 and TRBJ2-2, with TRBD2 matching 11 bases. V was pared by 1 base and J by 6 bases, with 4 bases of the junction left unmatched. CDR3 length: 16 amino acids. Germline V lookup: CDR1 MNHEY, CDR2 SMNVEV (reference sequence). DNA for the CDR3: TGTGCCAGCAGTTTATTCCTAGCGGGAGGAGCCGGGGAGCTGTTTTTT. It specifies CASSLFLAGGAGELFF.